The sequence of this TCR beta chain was determined in a study of vaccination effects on CD4 cells after COVID-19 (dated by TCRdb to between 2020 and 2023). About the investigation overall: Post-vaccine samples across the study were collected a median of 72 days after the second dose, with a range of 14 to 241. SARS-CoV-2 spike-specific CD4+ TCR repertoires from before and after mRNA vaccination were compared in COVID-19 convalescent patients and in infection-naive vaccine recipients. Altogether, around eleven COVID-19 convalescent patients and several SARS-CoV-2-naive healthy vaccine recipients made up the full study. Cultures from other donors in the study were sequenced with the Oncomine TCR Beta short-read assay on an Illumina iSeq 100.

To identify antigen-specific CD4+ T cell clonotypes by their expansion, the ViraFEST assay first stimulated PBMC with viral peptide pools and then applied TCR sequencing. After more than 9 days of culture, CD4+ T cells were isolated with the EasySep CD4+ T cell isolation kit. Participants received two doses of either the BNT162b2 or the mRNA-1273 mRNA SARS-CoV-2 vaccine. Healthy vaccine recipients had no prior SARS-CoV-2 infection, confirmed by negative nucleocapsid antibodies before and after vaccination. Some 2 million PBMC per well were cultured with about 10 ug/ml peptides in IMDM containing 5% human AB serum, approximately 10 IU/ml IL-2 and gentamicin. Half of the culture medium was replaced with fresh IL-2-containing medium on days 3 and 7. Unless noted otherwise, every peptide stimulation condition was grown in triplicate wells. PBMC were separated from whole blood using Ficoll-Paque Plus gradient centrifugation and were then either cryopreserved at -140C or used fresh. The overlapping peptide pools covered the spike proteins of SARS-CoV-2 and of the common cold coronaviruses HCoV-NL63, HCoV-OC43 and HCoV-229E. The QIAamp micro DNA kit was used to extract genomic DNA from the cultured CD4+ T cells.

Broader findings and caveats from the paper: Limitations of the study were the small number of convalescent patients and the absence of early post-infection timepoints. Among healthy vaccine recipients, nearly all vaccine-induced clones were SARS-CoV-2 mono-reactive, and only 1 of 255 was cross-reactive with common cold coronaviruses. At late post-vaccination timepoints, both infection-induced and vaccine-induced clones showed marked clonal contraction, consistent with waning T cell responses.

Preparation of the library involved the immunoSEQ multiplex PCR assay. DNA from the cultured and isolated CD4+ T cells underwent TCR beta CDR3 sequencing. The paper's data handling went like this. The analysis removed non-productive TCR sequences, trimmed reads to the CDR3 region, and retained only CDR3s that were 7 or more amino acids long. Antigen-specific clonotypes were identified with the MANAFEST web app by comparing expansion in peptide wells against reference cultures. To be called positive, a clone needed expansion at FDR<0.05 compared with the reference and with all other wells, an odds ratio greater than 5, and a frequency greater than 0.1% in two replicate wells. A clonotype was defined as cross-reactive if the clonotype was significantly expanded both in SARS-CoV-2 spike wells and in at least one common cold coronavirus spike condition. Using the stringdist R package, CDR3 similarity was measured by Levenshtein distance, and unrooted trees were constructed with ape in R 3.6.1. In its TCRdb copy, this immuneACCESS table keeps in-frame sequences only and misses some clones. Where compared with another copy, unresolved V genes explain less than half of these, and the others have no known cause. From that table come the V and J calls and clone size; the DNA was used to work out D and trimming. Across this sample there are tens of thousands of clones, with 76% seen only once. In total, the top ten clones hold around 0.94% of the sample.

Concerning this clone: The antigen it binds to is not known. It has no much larger one-base neighbor in the sample; base qualities were not kept.

Based on the germline V gene, the CDR1 and CDR2 sequences are SNHLY and FYNNEI. Inclusive of the bounding cysteine and phenylalanine, the CDR3 is 13 residues long. Solely the CDR3 DNA is kept, with 39 bases framed from the first base. V is pared back by 2 bases and J by 7 bases, with 11 bases lying between the germline termini. This TCR derives from a human donor who received a COVID-19 vaccine. This sample comprised CD4+ T cells from PBMCs cultured with HCoV-OC43 spike peptides, obtained after COVID-19 vaccination. The cell subset or site label corresponds to: HCoV-OC43 spike overlapping peptide pool stimulation. Recombination linked TRBV2 to TRBJ2-5; TRBD1 is a possible D gene, resting on 7 matching bases. The CDR3 region has the sequence CASSETGEVTQYF. The DNA reads TGTGCCAGCAGTGAAACAGGGGAGGTGACCCAGTACTTC. The variable domain in full, with residues beyond the CDR3 obtained from the reference TRBV2 and TRBJ2-5 genes, is EPEVTQTPSHQVTQMGQEVILRCVPISNHLYFYWYRQILGQKVEFLVSFYNNEISEKSEIFDDQFSVERPDGSNFTLKIRSTKLEDSAMYFCASSETGEVTQYFGPGTRLLVL.